Each of the 4 T cell receptor beta chains below was sequenced from the same sample in a study of early T cells in non-severe SARS-CoV-2 infection (dated by TCRdb to about 2021). Library generation was performed with 5' RACE. This sample was sequenced with a NextSeq 500. TCRdb reprocessing: public reads trimmed at Q25 with fastp, clones called with MiXCR, in-frame beta chains kept. Every entry covers one CDR3 protein and lists the most common genes and DNA from its rows. This sample gives some 70,000 distinct CDR3 sequences in total; around 9% of them show up just once. The ten most abundant clones make up about 3.5% of the sample. The sample consisted of whole blood. The receptors were gathered from an adult who was a healthcare worker with PCR-confirmed SARS-CoV-2 infection or an uninfected control (not recorded which).

This clonotype was found many times. The J gene is TRBJ2-2, the V gene TRBV4-3; D might be TRBD2 (5 bases). Trimming shortened V by 0 bases and J by 1 base, and 15 bases separated the two germline ends. This CDR3 comprises 18 residues. Germline values: CDR1 LGHNA, CDR2 YSLEER. In DNA, the CDR3 is TGCGCCAGCAGCCAAGACCAGGCGAGCGGATGGAACACCGGGGAGCTGTTTTTT. Translating it yields CASSQDQASGWNTGELFF.

This clonotype was detected many times. This chain connects TRBV7-8 to TRBJ2-7; D is perhaps TRBD2 (6 bases). Per germline, CDR1 SGHVS and CDR2 FQNEAQ. The CDR3 spans 15 residues. V dropped 5 bases and J dropped 2 bases, with 16 bases sitting between them. CDR3 bases: TGTGCCAGCAGCCCACGGGCGGGGCCACCCTACGAGCAGTACTTC. Amino acid sequence: CASSPRAGPPYEQYF.

The genes are TRBV24-1 and TRBJ2-7; TRBD1 matches 7 bases. CDR1 and CDR2 (germline): KGHDR, SFDVKD. J was trimmed by 3 bases and V by 5 bases; bases with no gene match: 0. The CDR3 is made up of 12 amino acids. The CDR3 DNA reads as TGTGCCACCAGTGGGGACAGCTACGAGCAGTACTTC. It specifies CATSGDSYEQYF.

This clonotype occurred many times. The genes are TRBV20-1 and TRBJ2-1; 8 bases map to TRBD2. The V gene end was trimmed by 7 bases and the J gene end by 4 bases; junction bases not matched to a gene: 6. The CDR3 totals 13 residues. Germline values: CDR1 DFQATT, CDR2 SNEGSKA (reference sequence). The CDR3 protein is CSGWRGAYNEQFF. The CDR3, as DNA: TGCAGTGGGTGGCGGGGGGCTTACAATGAGCAGTTCTTC.